A selection of T cell receptor beta chains follows, all from one sample in a study of blood T cells in healthy people across ages. TCRdb re-called the 5' RACE reads through MiXCR, storing one row per CDR3 protein. The sample includes more than 650,000 distinct CDR3 sequences, around 25% seen only once; the top ten take 3%. These data are also associated with another study on T cells of mothers and their children.

The material sequenced was blood. These receptors originate from a boy aged 10-17 years in good health. The CDR3 runs from the conserved cysteine through the conserved F or W. The D gene is left open where the match is weak. Clone size is stated in some rows and not others, as once, few, many or a class when expanded.

d_gene	abundance	j_gene	v_gene	CDR3aa	CDR3nt
TRBD1	few	TRBJ2-7	TRBV24-1	CATSVGTGSSYEQYF	TGTGCCACCAGTGTCGGGACAGGGAGCTCCTACGAGCAGTACTTC
TRBD1	few	TRBJ1-6	TRBV9	CASSVSGTGHYNSPLHF	TGTGCCAGCAGCGTATCCGGGACAGGTCACTATAATTCACCCCTCCACTTT
NA	NA	TRBJ1-1	TRBV30	CAWSDVDPLGAFF	TGTGCCTGGAGTGACGTGGACCCCTTAGGAGCTTTCTTT
NA	few	TRBJ2-5	TRBV9	CASSVAGAETQYF	TGTGCCAGCAGCGTAGCGGGGGCGGAGACCCAGTACTTC
TRBD1	NA	TRBJ1-5	TRBV6-1	CASSDDRGQPQHF	TGTGCCAGCAGTGACGACAGGGGTCAGCCCCAGCATTTT
NA	few	TRBJ1-5	TRBV9	CASSVAPGSGQPQHF	TGTGCCAGCAGCGTAGCCCCGGGGTCGGGACAGCCCCAGCATTTT
NA	NA	TRBJ1-6	TRBV11-2	CASTTNLDQMASSPLHF	TGTGCCAGCACCACAAACTTGGACCAGATGGCGAGTTCACCCCTCCACTTT
NA	few	TRBJ1-1	TRBV7-6	CASSREAWGTEAFF	TGTGCCAGCAGCCGGGAGGCCTGGGGCACTGAAGCTTTCTTT
TRBD1	NA	TRBJ2-3	TRBV6-1	CASSANPGQGVDTQYF	TGTGCCAGCAGTGCCAACCCGGGACAGGGGGTAGATACGCAGTATTTT
NA	NA	TRBJ1-1	TRBV20-1	CSARLVGGGAFF	TGCAGTGCTAGATTGGTTGGGGGTGGAGCTTTCTTT
NA	NA	TRBJ2-7	TRBV20-1	CSARGQGSYEQYF	TGCAGTGCTAGAGGGCAGGGGTCCTACGAGCAGTACTTC
TRBD2	NA	TRBJ2-5	TRBV4-1	CASSQDIIGLVGQETQYF	TGCGCCAGCAGCCAAGATATAATAGGACTAGTCGGCCAAGAGACCCAGTACTTC
TRBD1	NA	TRBJ2-7	TRBV4-1	CASSHTGASYEQYF	TGCGCCAGCAGCCATACAGGGGCATCCTACGAGCAGTACTTC
TRBD1	NA	TRBJ1-2	TRBV6-5	CASSYRLPEPGQSYGYTF	TGTGCCAGCAGTTACCGACTTCCCGAGCCGGGACAGAGCTATGGCTACACCTTC
TRBD1	NA	TRBJ2-7	TRBV6-2/TRBV6-3	CASSYGTGLDEQYF	TGTGCCAGCAGTTACGGGACAGGGCTCGACGAGCAGTACTTC
TRBD1	NA	TRBJ2-5	TRBV27	CASSTGQAETQYF	TGTGCCAGCTCGACAGGGCAGGCAGAGACCCAGTACTTC
TRBD1	few	TRBJ2-1	TRBV20-1	CSARDREGYNEQFF	TGCAGTGCCAGGGACAGGGAAGGCTACAATGAGCAGTTCTTC
NA	few	TRBJ2-6	TRBV23-1	CASGQVTSSGANVLTF	TGCGCCAGCGGGCAGGTCACTTCCTCTGGGGCCAACGTCCTGACTTTC
NA	NA	TRBJ2-3	TRBV11-2	CASSLPFSTDTQYF	TGTGCCAGCAGCCTACCCTTTAGCACAGATACGCAGTATTTT
NA	NA	TRBJ2-1	TRBV29-1	CSVVRGNEQFF	TGCAGCGTTGTACGGGGCAATGAGCAGTTCTTC
TRBD1	NA	TRBJ2-7	TRBV12-3/TRBV12-4	CASSAGQGDEQYF	TGTGCCAGCAGTGCCGGACAGGGCGACGAGCAGTACTTC
NA	NA	TRBJ2-7	TRBV20-1	CSARQDLNYEQYF	TGCAGTGCTCGACAGGACCTTAACTACGAGCAGTACTTC
NA	NA	TRBJ1-3	TRBV2	CASSEGWKAGNTIYF	TGTGCCAGCAGTGAAGGATGGAAAGCTGGAAACACCATATATTTT
TRBD1	NA	TRBJ2-4	TRBV28	CASSSPGQAGNIQYF	TGTGCCAGCAGTTCCCCGGGACAGGCGGGAAACATTCAGTACTTC
NA	NA	TRBJ1-1	TRBV7-2	CASSLVGARTEAFF	TGTGCCAGCAGCTTAGTAGGGGCGAGAACTGAAGCTTTCTTT
NA	few	TRBJ2-7	TRBV5-1	CASSLDRTVDSYEQYF	TGCGCCAGCAGCTTGGATCGGACAGTAGACTCCTACGAGCAGTACTTC
NA	NA	TRBJ2-5	TRBV6-5	CASSYGEFQETQYF	TGTGCCAGCAGTTACGGGGAGTTCCAGGAGACCCAGTACTTC
NA	NA	TRBJ2-5	TRBV7-9	CASSHPGEGSQYF	TGTGCCAGCAGCCATCCAGGGGAGGGATCCCAGTACTTC
NA	NA	TRBJ2-2	TRBV20-1	CSARVDGGAGELFF	TGCAGTGCTAGAGTTGACGGGGGTGCCGGGGAGCTGTTTTTT
NA	few	TRBJ2-7	TRBV6-5	CASSRTGHIYEQYF	TGTGCCAGCAGCCGAACGGGACACATCTACGAGCAGTACTTC
NA	NA	TRBJ2-7	TRBV7-8	CASSLVQGGTYEQYF	TGTGCCAGCAGCTTAGTCCAGGGAGGAACCTACGAGCAGTACTTC
TRBD1	NA	TRBJ1-3	TRBV4-1	CASSPVLTGGIGNTIYF	TGCGCCAGCAGCCCAGTCTTGACAGGGGGAATTGGAAACACCATATATTTT
TRBD1	NA	TRBJ2-7	TRBV7-8	CASSPVGQLEDEQYF	TGTGCCAGCAGCCCCGTGGGACAGTTGGAAGACGAGCAGTACTTC
TRBD2	few	TRBJ2-2	TRBV5-1	CASSPRGDNTGELFF	TGCGCCAGCAGCCCCCGGGGGGATAACACCGGGGAGCTGTTTTTT
NA	NA	TRBJ2-7	TRBV6-5	CASSYKGRNEQYF	TGTGCCAGCAGTTATAAGGGACGGAACGAGCAGTACTTC
TRBD1	NA	TRBJ2-6	TRBV5-1	CASSPGQGNSGANVLTF	TGCGCCAGCAGCCCGGGACAGGGTAATTCAGGGGCCAACGTCCTGACTTTC
NA	few	TRBJ1-2	TRBV7-9	CASSRDRYGYTF	TGTGCCAGCAGCCGCGATCGGTATGGCTACACCTTC
NA	once	TRBJ1-1	TRBV20-1	CSAFDRVLNTEAFF	TGCAGTGCCTTCGACCGCGTCTTGAACACTGAAGCTTTCTTT
TRBD2	few	TRBJ2-3	TRBV5-1	CASSSSGVGADTQYF	TGCGCCAGCAGCTCGAGCGGGGTGGGGGCAGATACGCAGTATTTT
TRBD1	NA	TRBJ1-2	TRBV3-1	CASSQDAGQGAYGYTF	TGTGCCAGCAGCCAAGATGCGGGACAGGGGGCCTATGGCTACACCTTC
TRBD1	NA	TRBJ2-5	TRBV24-1	CVKGGTGYEFRETQYF	TGTGTCAAGGGAGGGACAGGGTATGAATTTAGAGAGACCCAGTACTTC